This T cell receptor (beta chain) was documented in a study of blood T cell repertoires in COVID-19. Across the whole study: Sites across the United States, Italy and Spain contributed samples from acute and convalescent COVID-19. PBMCs, B-cell-depleted T cells, or T cells provided the cDNA or gDNA that made up the material.

The V end was cut by 0 bases, the J end by 0 bases, with 15 bases between. This CDR3 region has 19 residues. Germline assignment: CDR1 LNHNV and CDR2 YYDKDF (reference sequence). Per the original methods: Amplification of reference gene primers was used by the study to estimate nucleated cell counts. Repertoires were generated with immunoSEQ multiplex PCR, while TCRdb's copy carries only in-frame clones and drops some. For V, J and clone size, that table is used; D and trimming come from the DNA. The sample shows approximately 200,000 clones, around nine tenths of them seen only once. This sequence originates from an older woman with acute or convalescent COVID-19. Source material: peripheral blood. This chain links TRBV15 with TRBJ2-6; possible D gene TRBD1, 6 bases. Here the CDR3 DNA reads TGTGCCACCAGCAGAGATGTACAGGGAAGGGGCTCTGGGGCCAACGTCCTGACTTTC. Amino acid sequence: CATSRDVQGRGSGANVLTF.